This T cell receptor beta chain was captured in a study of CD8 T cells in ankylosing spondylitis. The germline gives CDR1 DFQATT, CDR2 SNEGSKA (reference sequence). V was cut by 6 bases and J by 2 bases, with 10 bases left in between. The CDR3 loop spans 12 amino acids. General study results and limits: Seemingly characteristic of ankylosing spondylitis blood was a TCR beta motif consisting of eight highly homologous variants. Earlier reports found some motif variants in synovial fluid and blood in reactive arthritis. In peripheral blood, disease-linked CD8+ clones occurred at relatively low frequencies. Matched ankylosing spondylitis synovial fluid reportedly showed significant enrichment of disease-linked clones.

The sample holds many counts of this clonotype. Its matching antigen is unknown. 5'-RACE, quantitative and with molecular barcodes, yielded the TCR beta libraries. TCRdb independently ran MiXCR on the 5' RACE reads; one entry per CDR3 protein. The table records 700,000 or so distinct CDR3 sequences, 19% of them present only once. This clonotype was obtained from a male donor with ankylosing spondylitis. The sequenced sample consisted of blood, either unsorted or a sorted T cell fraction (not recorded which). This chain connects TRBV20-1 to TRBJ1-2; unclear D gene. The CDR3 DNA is TGCAGTGCCCGGCGACCCAACTATGGCTACACCTTC. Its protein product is CSARRPNYGYTF.